One and the same sample provided the 18 T cell receptor beta chains below, sequenced in a study of beta chain features in type 1 diabetes. Overall study results and limits: Type 1 diabetes patients had moderately but significantly shorter TCRB CDR3s in all four CD4+ subsets.

Every isolated RNA sample was fully reverse transcribed, so sequencing captured expressed TCRB transcripts. Sequencing used immunoSEQ multiplex PCR; TCRdb keeps in-frame clones, though not all of them. Of over 650,000 clones listed, 11% to 15% are singletons. Antigens of these TCRs are unknown. What was sequenced was naive CD4+ T cells from blood. These receptors all stem from a man aged 18 to 30 with type 1 diabetes.

The rearrangement uses TRBV5-4 and TRBJ2-3, with 12 bases lining up with TRBD1. The V gene's germline CDR1 is SGHNT and CDR2 YYREEE (reference sequence). Losses at the gene ends were 3 bases for V and 2 bases for J; bases not matched to a gene: 4. The CDR3 has 16 amino acids. CDR3 protein: CASSSGTGGNTDTQYF. The CDR3 coding sequence is TGTGCCAGCAGCTCCGGGACAGGGGGCAACACAGATACGCAGTATTTT.

This clone occurred a few times. This sequence joins TRBV6-5 and TRBJ2-7; 10 positions agree with TRBD1. Germline-derived CDR1 and CDR2 are MNHEY and SVGAGI. Germline trimming cut 5 bases from V and 4 bases from J; bases unmatched to any gene: 5. This CDR3 is built from 14 residues. The CDR3 DNA sequence: TGTGCCAGCAGTCCCGGACAGGGGGGATACGAGCAGTACTTC. Amino acids: CASSPGQGGYEQYF.

V and J are TRBV4-3 and TRBJ2-7, with D possibly being TRBD1 (5 bases). The CDR3 has 15 residues. Germline loops: CDR1 LGHNA, CDR2 YSLEER. The V end lost 0 bases, the J end lost 4 bases, and 13 bases lay between the germline ends. The CDR3 DNA is TGCGCCAGCAGCCAAGAATGGCAGGGCGCATACGAGCAGTACTTC. This gives the protein CASSQEWQGAYEQYF.

The chain joins TRBV28 to TRBJ2-7, with TRBD1 identical over 7 bases. Germline lookup yields CDR1 MDHEN and CDR2 SYDVKM. CDR3 size: 12 residues. V trimming: 5 bases; J trimming: 2 bases; junction bases outside the gene matches: 0. CDR3 region: CASSQGAYEQYF. The CDR3 coding sequence is TGTGCCAGCAGTCAGGGGGCCTACGAGCAGTACTTC.

This clone came up a few times. V usage is TRBV7-2 and J usage is TRBJ2-4; D not certain. The ends were cut back, 3 bases at V and 7 bases at J, with 10 bases in the middle. CDR1 is SGHTA, CDR2 FQGNSA, per germline. The CDR3 runs 13 residues. The CDR3 sequence: CASSLQRPNIQYF. In DNA, the CDR3 is TGTGCCAGCAGCTTGCAACGCCCGAACATTCAGTACTTC.

This chain connects TRBV29-1 to TRBJ2-3; the D gene is possibly TRBD2 (5 bases). CDR1 is SQVTM and CDR2 is ANQGSEA in the germline V gene. Trimming shortened V by 0 bases and J by 0 bases, and 13 bases separated the two germline ends. This CDR3 contains 16 residues. The CDR3 here is CSVEDLRGDSTDTQYF. The CDR3 nucleotides read TGCAGCGTTGAAGATCTTCGGGGAGATAGCACAGATACGCAGTATTTT.

This clone was detected only a few times. The chain joins TRBV7-2 to TRBJ2-3; D uncertain. Germline loops: CDR1 SGHTA, CDR2 FQGNSA. V dropped 5 bases and J dropped 2 bases, with 5 bases sitting between them. The CDR3 covers 12 residues. Written as DNA, the CDR3 is TGTGCCAGCAGCAAGTTCACAGATACGCAGTATTTT. This codes for CASSKFTDTQYF.

This clone has more than one count but fewer than ten. The rearrangement links TRBV25-1 to TRBJ1-2, with TRBD1 matching over 7 bases. J lost 6 bases, V lost 7 bases, and 8 bases had no gene match. Germline assignment: CDR1 MGHDK and CDR2 SYGVNS. This CDR3 is 13 amino acids long. The CDR3 DNA reads TGTGCCAGCACACAGGGGTTATTAGATGGCTACACCTTC. Protein: CASTQGLLDGYTF.

This clone was seen more than once but under ten times. The V and J genes are TRBV7-2 and TRBJ2-1, with 7 positions matching TRBD2. The germline V gene has CDR1 SGHTA and CDR2 FQGNSA. Trimming at V came to 5 bases and at J to 6 bases, leaving 7 bases not matched to a gene. The CDR3 spans 14 residues. DNA of the CDR3: TGTGCCAGCAGCCCGGGAGGCACGATCAATGAGCAGTTCTTC. Translating it yields CASSPGGTINEQFF.

The sample holds a few counts of this clone. V gene TRBV5-1 combines with J gene TRBJ2-7; a weak D match, TRBD1 (6 bases). The V and J ends lost 0 bases and 4 bases respectively, with 14 bases between them. CDR1 and CDR2 (germline): SGHRS, YFSETQ. The CDR3 sequence is 15 residues long. The CDR3 region is CASSLGLGAQYEQYF. CDR3 coding DNA: TGCGCCAGCAGCTTGGGGTTGGGGGCGCAGTACGAGCAGTACTTC.

In this sample, this clone turned up a few times. This CDR3 is CSVQGARRSAQYF. The DNA of the CDR3 is TGCAGCGTACAGGGGGCCAGGAGGAGTGCCCAGTACTTC. This chain joins TRBV29-1 and TRBJ2-5; 9 bases agree with TRBD1. This CDR3 has 13 residues. The germline CDR1 and CDR2 sequences are SQVTM and ANQGSEA. V lost 6 bases, J lost 9 bases, and 11 bases stayed unmatched. Supplemented by reference TRBV29-1 and TRBJ2-5, the full variable domain reads SAVISQKPSRDICQRGTSLTIQCQVDSQVTMMFWYRQQPGQSLTLIATANQGSEATYESGFVIDKFPISRPNLTFSTLTVSNMSPEDSSIYLCSVQGARRSAQYFGPGTRLLVL.

The chain is built from TRBV6-6 and TRBJ1-5; D is ambiguous. In germline, CDR1 is MNHNY, CDR2 SVGAGI (reference sequence). The V end was cut by 3 bases, the J end by 6 bases, with 12 bases between. The CDR3 has 14 residues. The CDR3: CASSYEEASQPQHF. CDR3 DNA: TGTGCCAGCAGTTATGAGGAGGCCAGTCAGCCCCAGCATTTT.

This clone was seen a few times. The V call is TRBV4-3, the J call TRBJ1-4; 10 nucleotides match TRBD1. The CDR3 runs 17 residues. The germline V gene encodes CDR1 LGHNA and CDR2 YSLEER. After removal of 1 base from V and 6 bases from J, the junction contained 8 bases not matched to a gene. CDR3 nucleotides: TGCGCCAGCAGCCAAGGAGGGCTGGGGACAGGGGATGAAAAACTGTTTTTT. The encoded protein is CASSQGGLGTGDEKLFF.

This rearrangement joins TRBV7-2 to TRBJ1-5, with a tentative D call TRBD1 (5 bases). Per the germline V gene, CDR1 is SGHTA and CDR2 is FQGNSA. This CDR3 region has 15 residues. The ends were cut back, 1 base at V and 4 bases at J, with 11 bases in the middle. For the CDR3, the DNA is TGTGCCAGCAGCTTAGGGACCAGGGAAAATCAGCCCCAGCATTTT. Translation gives CASSLGTRENQPQHF.

This clone occurred a few times. The chain joins TRBV18 to TRBJ2-3, with 9 nucleotides matching TRBD2. The CDR3 is made up of 15 amino acids. V lost 0 bases and J lost 2; bases outside the gene matches: 0. Germline loops: CDR1 KGHSH, CDR2 LQKENI. The CDR3 bases are TGTGCCAGCTCACCACCGGGACTAGCCACAGATACGCAGTATTTT. Its translation: CASSPPGLATDTQYF.

This chain connects TRBV7-9 to TRBJ1-2; no clear D. With 5 bases removed from V and 4 bases from J, the gap between germline ends came to 8 bases. The CDR3 runs 12 residues. CDR1 is SEHNR, CDR2 FQNEAQ, per germline (reference sequence). The CDR3 region is CASSRQSYGYTF. The CDR3, as DNA: TGTGCCAGCAGCCGCCAGAGCTATGGCTACACCTTC.

The chain has TRBV5-6 and TRBJ1-1, with D tentatively TRBD1 (5 bases). This CDR3 spans 14 amino acids. Germline values: CDR1 SGHDT, CDR2 YYEEEE. V was cut by 4 bases and J by 4 bases, with 14 bases left in between. The CDR3 nucleotides read TGTGCCAGCAGCCCGGCGATCGGGGGCACTGAAGCTTTCTTT. Residues: CASSPAIGGTEAFF.

This clone was counted only a few times. This rearrangement joins TRBV30 to TRBJ2-4; D is uncertain. Looked up from germline, CDR1 is GTSNPN and CDR2 is SVGIG (reference sequence). Deletions cut 3 bases from V and 6 bases from J, with 15 bases between. This CDR3 has 14 amino acids. In DNA, the CDR3 is TGTGCCTGGAGGGGGAAACAAAGTAGAAACATTCAGTACTTC. Encoded protein: CAWRGKQSRNIQYF. The variable domain in full, completed from reference TRBV30 and TRBJ2-4, reads SQTIHQWPATLVQPVGSPLSLECTVEGTSNPNLYWYRQAAGRGLQLLFYSVGIGQISSEVPQNLSASRPQDRQFILSSKKLLLSDSGFYLCAWRGKQSRNIQYFGAGTRLSVL.